This T cell receptor (beta chain) emerged from a study of blood T cell repertoires in COVID-19. The wider study: Spain, Italy and the United States supplied samples that represented acute and convalescent COVID-19. T cells, B-cell-depleted T cells, or PBMCs provided the cDNA or gDNA that served as material.

Authors' methods: Quantification of nucleated cells was approximated via reference gene primer amplification. Sequencing was performed with immunoSEQ multiplex PCR; in TCRdb, only in-frame clones are kept and a portion is missing. Clone size and the V and J calls come from that table; the DNA yielded D and trimming. The sample includes 110,000 to 150,000 clones, more than 75% seen only once; the top ten take around 4.4%. This CDR3 contains 15 residues. Germline CDR1 SGHDN, CDR2 FVKESK. The junction had 2 bases not matched to a gene; V was cut back by 3 bases and J by 0 bases. Sequencing was performed on peripheral blood. The source of this sequence is a man between 60 and 75 years old with acute or convalescent COVID-19. V and J are TRBV14 and TRBJ1-1, with TRBD1 identical over 9 bases. The CDR3: CASSHGQGLNTEAFF. The CDR3 DNA reads TGTGCCAGCAGCCACGGACAGGGGTTGAACACTGAAGCTTTCTTT.